This TCR beta chain is from a study of cytomegalovirus exposure and HLA in healthy donors. Primers for the PCR totalled 60 Vbeta and 13 Jbeta. The repertoire was sequenced with immunoSEQ multiplex PCR; TCRdb's copy has only in-frame clones and lacks some. The sample lists fewer than 120,000 clones, over 65% occurring once. Broader study findings: Productive status was seen about 90% or about 30% of the time for most TCR beta V segments in an earlier analysis. Later findings reportedly placed an Asian-associated ancestry cluster below the approximately 670-donor mean for N-insertions.

Remarks on this clone: The antigen remains unidentified.

Germline V gene lookup returns CDR1 SQVTM and CDR2 ANQGSEA. The germline V and J ends were trimmed by 3 bases and 3 bases, with 11 bases remaining between them. This CDR3 comprises 13 residues. The sequencing sample was made of PBMCs. This TCR came from a man aged 30 to 45 in good health and CMV-seropositive. The rearrangement uses TRBV29-1 and TRBJ2-5, with D hard to call. Here the CDR3 reads CSVEPNSKETQYF. The CDR3 DNA sequence: TGCAGCGTTGAGCCCAACTCGAAAGAGACCCAGTACTTC.